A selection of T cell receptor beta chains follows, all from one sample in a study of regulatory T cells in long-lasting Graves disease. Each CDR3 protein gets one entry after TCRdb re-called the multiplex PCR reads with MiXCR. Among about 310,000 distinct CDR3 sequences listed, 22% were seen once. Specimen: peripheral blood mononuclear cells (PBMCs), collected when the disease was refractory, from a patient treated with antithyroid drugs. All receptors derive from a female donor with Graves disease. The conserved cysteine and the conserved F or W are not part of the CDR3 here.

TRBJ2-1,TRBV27,ASSRREINEQF
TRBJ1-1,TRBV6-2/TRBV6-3,ASSDRTGGAIYTEAF
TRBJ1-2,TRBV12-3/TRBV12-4,ASSPTGMNYGYT
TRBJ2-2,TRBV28,ASSPPTVKMNTGELF
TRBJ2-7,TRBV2,ASRGTGNTYEQY
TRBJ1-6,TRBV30,ASTGQPDSPLH
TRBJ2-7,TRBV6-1,ASIPSLLGGVYEQY
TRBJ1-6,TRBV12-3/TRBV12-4,ASSLTGFDSPLH
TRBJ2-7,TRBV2,ASSDGTDPYEQY
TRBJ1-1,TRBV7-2,ASSQDQNTEAF
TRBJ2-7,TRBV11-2,ASSRTGPAYEQY
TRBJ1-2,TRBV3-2,ASSQDMGRIGGYT
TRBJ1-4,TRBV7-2,ASSFGKPNEKLF
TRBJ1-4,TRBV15,ATRGATNEKLF
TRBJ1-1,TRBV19,ASSMYGLTEAF
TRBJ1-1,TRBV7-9,ASSLVSENTEAF
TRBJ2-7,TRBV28,ASSRGFFYEQY
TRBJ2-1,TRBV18,ASSPGGRASDEQF
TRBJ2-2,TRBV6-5,ASSWTSGSYGELF
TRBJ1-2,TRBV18,ASSPGTGEHYGCT
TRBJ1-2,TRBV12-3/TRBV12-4,ASSSGLFSGGGYT
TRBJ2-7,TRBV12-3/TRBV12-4,ASSAWGTGLAGGLSYEQY
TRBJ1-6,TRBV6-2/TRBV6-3,ASSERDTRRRGVGSLH
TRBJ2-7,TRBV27,ASSPNLVAGEFYEQY
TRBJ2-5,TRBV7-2,ASSLQGPETQY
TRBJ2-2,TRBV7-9,ASSWVASANGELF
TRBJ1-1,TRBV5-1,ASSLGSGGTEAF
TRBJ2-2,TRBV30,AWSVTVFGELF
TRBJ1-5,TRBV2,ASSRQTGGNQPQH
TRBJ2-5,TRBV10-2,ASSEPGRTQETQY
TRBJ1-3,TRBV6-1,ASSEDRAGNTIY
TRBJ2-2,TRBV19,ASSKKGLAGAGELF
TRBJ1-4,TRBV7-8,ASSLMGRQGFEKLF
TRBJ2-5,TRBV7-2,ASSELLETYQETQY
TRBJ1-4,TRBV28,ASSTRGEANEKLF
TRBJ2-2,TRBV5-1,ASSPETSHGELF
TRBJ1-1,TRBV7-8,ASSLTGGAGTEAF
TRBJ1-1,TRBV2,ASSVGAQGLNTEAF
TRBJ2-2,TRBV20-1,SARDVGDSLTGELF
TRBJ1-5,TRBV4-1,ASSQEESINQPQH
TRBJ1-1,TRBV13,ASSSTDRRNIAF
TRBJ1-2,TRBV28,ASSRRGFTNYGYT
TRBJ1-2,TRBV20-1,SATLRDSYYGYT
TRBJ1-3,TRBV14,ASRGTTGNTIY
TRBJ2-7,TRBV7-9,ASSQPSGEQY
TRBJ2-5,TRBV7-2,ASSAGLETQY